This passage covers 2 T cell receptor beta chains from one sample sequenced in a study of T cells after yellow fever vaccination. TCRdb recomputed calls from the 5' RACE reads with MiXCR, one row per CDR3 protein. The data hold around 70,000 distinct CDR3 sequences, with more than 5.5% observed a single time. The sequenced sample was CD8+ T cells sorted from PBMCs, obtained 5 days after the first yellow fever vaccination. Source of these receptors: a man between 18 and 29 years old who received the YFV17D yellow fever vaccine.

This clonotype was detected a few times. The chain has TRBV20-1 and TRBJ2-2; 16 bases fit TRBD2. Per the germline V gene, CDR1 is DFQATT and CDR2 is SNEGSKA (reference sequence). Trimming took 3 bases from V and 4 from J; bases not matched to a gene: 5. The CDR3 spans 17 residues. Here the CDR3 DNA reads TGCAGTGCTAGGGGACTAGCGGGGGGGCCGGGCACCGGGGAGCTGTTTTTT. This gives the protein CSARGLAGGPGTGELFF.

This chain links TRBV7-9 with TRBJ2-2, with D unresolved. Trimming took 7 bases from V and 1 from J, leaving 13 bases between them. CDR1 SEHNR and CDR2 FQNEAQ come from the germline V gene (reference sequence). The CDR3 runs 15 residues. CDR3 DNA: TGTGCCAGCACCTCTTTTGGGCGGAACACCGGGGAGCTGTTTTTT. Translated, it gives CASTSFGRNTGELFF.